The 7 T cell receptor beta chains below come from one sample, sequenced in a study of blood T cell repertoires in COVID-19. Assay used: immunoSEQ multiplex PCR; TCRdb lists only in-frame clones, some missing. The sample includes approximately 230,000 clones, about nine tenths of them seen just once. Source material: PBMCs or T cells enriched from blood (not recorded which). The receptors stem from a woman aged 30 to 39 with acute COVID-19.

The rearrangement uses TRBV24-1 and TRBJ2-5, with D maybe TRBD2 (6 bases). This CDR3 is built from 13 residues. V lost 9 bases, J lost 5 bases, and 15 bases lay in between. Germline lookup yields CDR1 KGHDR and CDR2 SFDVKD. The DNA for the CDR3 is TGTGCCACCGCCCTCGGAGGGGACGAGACCCAGTACTTC. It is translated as CATALGGDETQYF.

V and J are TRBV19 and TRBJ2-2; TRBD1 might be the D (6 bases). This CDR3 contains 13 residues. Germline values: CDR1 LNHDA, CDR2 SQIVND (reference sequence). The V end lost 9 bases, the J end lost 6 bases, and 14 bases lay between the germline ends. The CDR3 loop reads CASFRPGAGELFF. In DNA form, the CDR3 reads TGTGCCAGCTTCCGTCCAGGGGCCGGGGAGCTGTTTTTT.

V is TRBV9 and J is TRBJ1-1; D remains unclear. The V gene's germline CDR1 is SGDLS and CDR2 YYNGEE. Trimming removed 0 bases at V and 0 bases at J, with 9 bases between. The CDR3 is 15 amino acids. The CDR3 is CASSVGGPLNTEAFF. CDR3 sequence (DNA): TGTGCCAGCAGCGTAGGAGGGCCTCTGAACACTGAAGCTTTCTTT.

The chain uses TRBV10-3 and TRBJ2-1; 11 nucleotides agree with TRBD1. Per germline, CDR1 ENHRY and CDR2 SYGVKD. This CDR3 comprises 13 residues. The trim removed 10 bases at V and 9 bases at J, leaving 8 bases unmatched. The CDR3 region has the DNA TGTGCCACAGGGACAGGGGGGAAGGGTGAGCAGTTCTTC. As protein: CATGTGGKGEQFF.

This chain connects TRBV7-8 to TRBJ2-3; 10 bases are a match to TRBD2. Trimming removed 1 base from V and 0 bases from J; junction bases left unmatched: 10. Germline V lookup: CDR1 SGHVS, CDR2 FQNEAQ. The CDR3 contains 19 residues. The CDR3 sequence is CASSLGASGGPASTDTQYF. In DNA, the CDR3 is TGTGCCAGCAGCTTAGGGGCTAGCGGGGGCCCCGCTAGCACAGATACGCAGTATTTT.

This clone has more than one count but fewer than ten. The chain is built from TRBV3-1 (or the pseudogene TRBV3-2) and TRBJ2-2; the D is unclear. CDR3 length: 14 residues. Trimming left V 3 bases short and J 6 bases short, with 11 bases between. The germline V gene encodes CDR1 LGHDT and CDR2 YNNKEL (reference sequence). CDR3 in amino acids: CASSQVAWAGELFF. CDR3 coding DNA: TGTGCCAGCAGCCAGGTAGCTTGGGCCGGGGAGCTGTTTTTT.

The CDR3 protein is CASSPKGVGAYEQYF. Written as DNA, the CDR3 is TGTGCCAGCAGCCCTAAGGGAGTCGGGGCCTACGAGCAGTACTTC. The rearrangement uses TRBV7-2 and TRBJ2-7, with D possibly matching TRBD2 (5 bases). CDR1 SGHTA and CDR2 FQGNSA come from the germline V gene. With 5 bases removed from V and 2 bases from J, the gap between germline ends came to 16 bases. This CDR3 has 15 amino acids.